These 7 T cell receptor beta chains came from one sample sequenced in a study of cytomegalovirus exposure and HLA in healthy donors. 13 Jbeta primers and 60 Vbeta primers were used for the PCR. Sequencing was performed with immunoSEQ multiplex PCR; in TCRdb, only in-frame clones are kept and a portion is missing. The table has 150,000 to 200,000 clones, more than 75% seen once; the top ten hold 0.2% to 0.3%. The sample taken for sequencing was PBMCs. The source is a girl less than two years old in good health and CMV-seronegative.

This chain uses TRBV7-9 with TRBJ2-1; D not resolved. With 4 bases removed from V and 5 bases from J, the gap between germline ends came to 6 bases. Germline values: CDR1 SEHNR, CDR2 FQNEAQ (reference sequence). CDR3 length equals 12 residues. CDR3 DNA: TGTGCCAGCAGCTACACAGACAATGAGCAGTTCTTC. Translating gives CASSYTDNEQFF.

The chain recombines TRBV9 with TRBJ2-2, with TRBD2 matching 13 bases. Germline V gives CDR1 SGDLS, CDR2 YYNGEE. The V and J ends lost 3 bases and 9 bases, in that order; junction bases with no gene match: 14. This CDR3 spans 18 amino acids. CDR3 DNA sequence: TGTGCCAGCAGCGGGCCGAGGCGGACTAGCGGGAGCCCCAGGGAGCTGTTTTTT. This translates into CASSGPRRTSGSPRELFF.

The J gene is TRBJ1-2, the V gene TRBV6-5; TRBD1 is a possible D gene (6 bases). V was cut by 6 bases and J by 4 bases, with 12 bases left in between. The CDR3 has 13 amino acids. Germline lookup yields CDR1 MNHEY and CDR2 SVGAGI. Here the CDR3 reads CASSLDSIYGYTF. In nucleotides, the CDR3 is TGTGCCAGCAGCTTGGACAGCATCTATGGCTACACCTTC.

The J gene is TRBJ1-1, the V gene TRBV6-5, with 7 nucleotides matching TRBD1. V lost 0 bases, J lost 6 bases, and 7 bases stayed unmatched. CDR3 length: 15 amino acids. In germline, CDR1 is MNHEY, CDR2 SVGAGI. The CDR3 reads CASSYSWTGRAEAFF. The CDR3 nucleotides read TGTGCCAGCAGTTACTCCTGGACAGGTCGGGCTGAAGCTTTCTTT.

The chain combines TRBV27 with TRBJ2-1, with 7 bases fitting TRBD1. V was clipped by 8 bases and J by 9 bases; unmatched bases: 10. CDR1 is MNHEY and CDR2 is SMNVEV in the germline V gene (reference sequence). The CDR3 runs 13 residues. This chain's CDR3 is CASGTGVALEQFF. The CDR3 nucleotides read TGTGCCAGCGGAACAGGGGTGGCCCTTGAGCAGTTCTTC.

The chain carries TRBV7-2 and TRBJ2-2; D might be TRBD1 (5 bases). V gave up 2 bases and J gave up 1 base, with 8 bases separating them. This CDR3 is 15 amino acids long. Germline lookup yields CDR1 SGHTA and CDR2 FQGNSA. The DNA of the CDR3 is TGTGCCAGCAGCTTAAACCAGGGGAACACCGGGGAGCTGTTTTTT. Encoded protein: CASSLNQGNTGELFF.

The J gene is TRBJ1-1, the V gene TRBV9, with TRBD1 identical over 8 bases. Trimming removed 4 bases from V and 6 bases from J; junction bases left unmatched: 14. The V gene's germline CDR1 is SGDLS and CDR2 YYNGEE. This CDR3 contains 16 residues. CDR3 residues: CASSPPGQGAWAEAFF. CDR3 DNA: TGTGCCAGCAGCCCCCCGGGGCAGGGGGCTTGGGCTGAAGCTTTCTTT.